This T cell receptor beta chain emerged from a study of blood T cell repertoires in COVID-19. Study context: The cDNA or gDNA used as material had been derived from T cells, B-cell-depleted T cells, or PBMCs.

J gave up 5 bases and V 3 bases, and 7 bases lay outside the gene matches. This CDR3 region has 15 residues. Germline V CDR1 and CDR2: WNHNN, SYGVQD (reference sequence). Recruitment covered about 25 US areas and drew participants whose ages spanned roughly 18 to 89 years. A COVID-19 case had been met by exposed participants during the 2 weeks before study entry. This clone was picked up one time. In the authors' workflow: Amplification with reference gene primers provided the estimates of nucleated cell counts. Sequencing used immunoSEQ multiplex PCR; TCRdb keeps in-frame clones, though not all of them. D and trimming were read from the DNA, whereas the V and J calls and clone size are those reported in that table. In the table there are 300,000 or so clones, around nine tenths of which are singletons.

The chain is built from TRBV10-1 and TRBJ2-3, with 8 nucleotides matching TRBD2. The source is a woman in her forties or fifties who had been exposed to COVID-19. The source material was PBMCs or T cells enriched from blood (not recorded which). The CDR3 reads CASSDPGLAQDTQYF. The CDR3 nucleotides are TGCGCCAGCAGTGACCCTGGACTAGCACAAGATACGCAGTATTTT.